The rows below give T cell receptor beta chains drawn from one sample of a study of T cell repertoires in cytomegalovirus infection. The antigens these receptors bind are not known. TCRdb re-called the reads through MiXCR, storing one row per CDR3 protein. The profile shows just under 500,000 distinct CDR3 sequences, around a third of them singletons. The input for sequencing was cultured PBMCs, taken from culture after CMV antigen stimulation. The origin of the receptors is a human donor in good health (CMV status not recorded). Some clones in this sample may be carry-over from other donors' samples. CDR3s include the opening cysteine and the closing phenylalanine or tryptophan. Fields, in order: D gene, J gene, clone size, V gene, CDR3 DNA, CDR3 protein. D genes are given only for firm matches. Clone size appears in some rows only: once, few, many, or a class for an expanded clone.

>TRBD1|TRBJ1-4|NA|TRBV10-3
TGTGCCATCGGGACAGATGGTGAAAAACTGTTTTTT
CAIGTDGEKLFF
>TRBD1|TRBJ1-5|NA|TRBV2
TGTGCCAGCAGCGATCCGGGACAGGGGATTTCTCGCAATCAGCCCCAGCATTTT
CASSDPGQGISRNQPQHF
>NA|TRBJ1-1|few|TRBV18
TGTGCCAGCTCACAGACCGACCAGAGAAGTGAAGCTTTCTTT
CASSQTDQRSEAFF
>NA|TRBJ1-6|once|TRBV2
TGTGCCAGCAGTGATACCAGGGACTATAATTCACCCCTCCACTTT
CASSDTRDYNSPLHF
>TRBD2|TRBJ2-1|many|TRBV5-6
TGTGCCAGCAGCTTGTTCGCGGGAGGTAGTAATGAGCAGTTCTTC
CASSLFAGGSNEQFF
>TRBD1|TRBJ2-7|many|TRBV7-8
TGTGCCAGCAGCTTAGGGGGGACAGGAGCCTACGAGCAGTACTTC
CASSLGGTGAYEQYF
>TRBD1|TRBJ2-7|NA|TRBV28
TGTGCCAGCGTGGGTTCTAGGGGGCTATCGCGCGAGCAGTACTTC
CASVGSRGLSREQYF
>NA|TRBJ2-2|few|TRBV6-1
TGTGCCAGCAGTGAATCCCTAGGGAACACCGGGGAGCTGTTTTTT
CASSESLGNTGELFF
>NA|TRBJ1-1|many|TRBV7-2
TGTGCCAGCAGCGCGGCCGGGACGGTGAACACTGAAGCTTTCTTT
CASSAAGTVNTEAFF
>NA|TRBJ2-3|NA|TRBV28
TGTGCCAGCAGTTCCCGGAGAATGGTGGGAACGCAGTATTTT
CASSSRRMVGTQYF
>NA|TRBJ1-1|few|TRBV7-8
TGTGCCAGCAGCTTACTCTCTATGAACACTGAAGCTTTCTTT
CASSLLSMNTEAFF
>NA|TRBJ1-4|few|TRBV11-2
TGTGCCAGCAGCTACTACAGGGCCGATGAAAAACTGTTTTTT
CASSYYRADEKLFF
>TRBD1|TRBJ1-1|NA|TRBV6-1
TGTGCCAGCAGTGACAGGGGGCAGACTGAAGCTTTCTTT
CASSDRGQTEAFF
>TRBD1|TRBJ2-1|NA|TRBV2
TGTGCCAGCAGCGGAAGGGGACAGGGGTCCAATGAGCAGTTCTTC
CASSGRGQGSNEQFF
>TRBD1|TRBJ2-7|NA|TRBV5-1
TGCGCCAGCAGCTTGGATGGACAGGTGGGGGAGCAGTACTTC
CASSLDGQVGEQYF
>NA|TRBJ1-4|NA|TRBV7-9
TGTGCCCCCAAGGAGGGCATCGGCCCGAACTTTAATGAAAAACTGTTTTTT
CAPKEGIGPNFNEKLFF
>TRBD1|TRBJ2-1|NA|TRBV24-1
TGTGCCACCAGTGATCCGGACAGGCCGCAGTTCTTC
CATSDPDRPQFF
>TRBD1|TRBJ2-7|NA|TRBV6-8
TGTGCCAGCAGTTACTCGGGGGACAGGGGCTACGAGCAGTACTTC
CASSYSGDRGYEQYF
>TRBD1|TRBJ1-1|NA|TRBV27
TGTGCCAGTCGGGACAGGGAGAACACTGAAGCTTTCTTT
CASRDRENTEAFF
>NA|TRBJ2-5|few|TRBV12-3/TRBV12-4
TGTGCCAGCAGTCCCCCCCAGCGGAGAGTACCCGGAGAGACCCAGTACTTC
CASSPPQRRVPGETQYF
>NA|TRBJ2-5|NA|TRBV12-3/TRBV12-4
TGTGCCAGCAGTTTACTGCGCGCAACTCAAGAGACCCAGTACTTC
CASSLLRATQETQYF
>TRBD1|TRBJ2-1|many|TRBV7-8
TGTGCCAGCAGCTTAGTAGTGACAGGGCGATACAATGAGCAGTTCTTC
CASSLVVTGRYNEQFF
>NA|TRBJ2-1|once|TRBV19
TGTGCCAGTAGTATTGGAGATTACAATGAGCAGTTCTTC
CASSIGDYNEQFF
>TRBD2|TRBJ2-1|few|TRBV7-2
TGTGCCAGCACCCCCCCACCGGGCGGGAGCATAAATGAGCAGTTCTTC
CASTPPPGGSINEQFF
>TRBD2|TRBJ2-7|NA|TRBV7-2
TGTGCCAGCAGCTTAGTTTCCGGACTAGCGGGAGGAGAGCAGTACTTC
CASSLVSGLAGGEQYF
>TRBD2|TRBJ2-6|few|TRBV7-2
TGTGCCAGCAGCTTAGCGGTACTAGCGACTCTGAGGGGGGCCAACGTCCTGACTTTC
CASSLAVLATLRGANVLTF
>NA|TRBJ1-4|many|TRBV7-2
TGTGCCAGCAGCTTCCAGTCAACAACTAATGAAAAACTGTTTTTT
CASSFQSTTNEKLFF
>TRBD1|TRBJ1-5|NA|TRBV19
TGTGCCAGTAGTAGGGGACAGGGGGCTTCTCAGCCCCAGCATTTT
CASSRGQGASQPQHF